This entry lists 18 T cell receptor beta chains sequenced from one sample in a study of T cell repertoires in cytomegalovirus infection. TCRdb itself ran the reads through MiXCR, one entry per CDR3 protein. In the table there are around 450,000 distinct CDR3 sequences, approximately 31% of which are singletons. The sequenced material came from PBMCs. These TCRs come from a human donor in good health (CMV status not recorded). Some clones in this sample may be carry-over from other donors' samples.

The chain couples TRBV6-8 to TRBJ2-5; D call uncertain. Per germline, CDR1 MNHGY and CDR2 SAAAGT. The CDR3 length is 15 residues. With 2 bases removed from V and 2 bases from J, the gap between germline ends came to 12 bases. The CDR3 loop reads CASSYLYNGQETQYF. The CDR3 DNA sequence: TGTGCCAGCAGTTACCTTTATAACGGACAAGAGACCCAGTACTTC.

The chain has TRBV5-5 and TRBJ2-7; a possible D gene is TRBD2 (5 bases). The CDR3 runs to 15 residues. V was pared by 3 bases and J by 4 bases, with 17 bases between. Per germline, CDR1 SGHKS and CDR2 YYEKEE (reference sequence). The CDR3 region is CASSSLRGVSYEQYF. The CDR3 coding sequence is TGTGCCAGCAGCTCCCTCCGGGGTGTGTCGTACGAGCAGTACTTC.

The J gene is TRBJ1-4, the V gene TRBV28; D gene unclear. Germline V gene lookup returns CDR1 MDHEN and CDR2 SYDVKM. The CDR3 has 14 amino acids. Trimming cost V 3 bases and J 7 bases, with 12 bases left between them. CDR3 bases: TGTGCCAGCAGTTTCCTACAGAGAAGTGAAAAACTGTTTTTT. Translating gives CASSFLQRSEKLFF.

The chain combines TRBV29-1 with TRBJ1-1; tentative D call: TRBD1 (6 bases). V was clipped by 2 bases and J by 1 base, with 11 bases between them. The germline V gene encodes CDR1 SQVTM and CDR2 ANQGSEA. The CDR3 runs to 14 residues. The CDR3 DNA reads as TGCAGCGTTGAATCGGGGGGCGCGAACACTGAAGCTTTCTTT. It codes for CSVESGGANTEAFF. The full variable domain, with the rest looked up from reference TRBV29-1 and TRBJ1-1, is SAVISQKPSRDICQRGTSLTIQCQVDSQVTMMFWYRQQPGQSLTLIATANQGSEATYESGFVIDKFPISRPNLTFSTLTVSNMSPEDSSIYLCSVESGGANTEAFFGQGTRLTVV.

The chain couples TRBV7-2 to TRBJ2-7; D unclear. Trimming pared 5 bases from V and 3 bases from J, leaving 8 bases between. Germline V gene lookup returns CDR1 SGHTA and CDR2 FQGNSA. The CDR3 has 12 amino acids. The CDR3, as DNA: TGTGCCAGCAGCCGGCGATTCTACGAGCAGTACTTC. It encodes CASSRRFYEQYF.

As regards this clonotype: The junction and the germline gene differ at one end; a read error may be behind it. V and J are TRBV7-6 and TRBJ2-2; D is unresolved. Looked up from germline, CDR1 is SGHVS and CDR2 is FNYEAQ. The CDR3 sequence is 13 residues long. The CDR3 DNA reads as TGTGCTAGCAGCCCCTCAGTAGCCGGGGAGCTGTTTTTT. It is translated as CASSPSVAGELFF.

This chain connects TRBV6-2 or TRBV6-3 to TRBJ2-2; TRBD1 aligns across 8 bases. CDR3 length equals 17 residues. Looked up from germline, CDR1 is MNHEY and CDR2 is SVGEGT. V lost 0 bases and J lost 5; bases outside the gene matches: 8. In DNA, the CDR3 is TGTGCCAGCAGTTACTCGATCCAGGGGGCGCATACCGGGGAGCTGTTTTTT. Translating it yields CASSYSIQGAHTGELFF.

This clonotype was recorded at least ten times. This chain links TRBV24-1 with TRBJ1-5; 8 nucleotides align to TRBD1. J lost 0 bases, V lost 4 bases, and 7 bases had no gene match. This CDR3 region has 17 residues. CDR1 is KGHDR, CDR2 SFDVKD, per germline. CDR3 nucleotides: TGTGCCACCAGTGACCCCGGACAGGGAGGTAGCAATCAGCCCCAGCATTTT. Translated: CATSDPGQGGSNQPQHF.

In its sample, this clonotype was seen a few times. This sequence joins TRBV6-1 and TRBJ2-7; 7 nucleotides line up with TRBD1. Germline CDR1 and CDR2: MNHNS and SASEGT. V trimming: 6 bases; J trimming: 3 bases; junction bases outside the gene matches: 8. CDR3 length: 14 amino acids. The CDR3 DNA reads TGTGCCAGCAGGCAGGGGGTTCCACACTACGAGCAGTACTTC. Translation: CASRQGVPHYEQYF.

This clonotype has a count of ten or more. This CDR3 reads CASSPTTGPSTDTQYF. In DNA form, the CDR3 reads TGTGCCAGCAGCCCAACGACAGGGCCTAGCACAGATACGCAGTATTTT. This chain connects TRBV7-2 to TRBJ2-3; the match to TRBD1 covers 7 bases. The CDR3 is 16 amino acids. From germline, CDR1 is SGHTA and CDR2 FQGNSA. Trimming removed 5 bases from V and 0 bases from J; junction bases left unmatched: 8.

A few counts support this clonotype. V and J are TRBV12-3 or TRBV12-4 and TRBJ1-5; D is possibly TRBD1 (6 bases). The CDR3 spans 14 residues. With 5 bases removed from V and 9 bases from J, the gap between germline ends came to 17 bases. The CDR3 spells CASSPGQTGWPQHF. CDR3 coding DNA: TGTGCCAGCAGTCCCGGACAGACCGGGTGGCCCCAGCATTTT.

A remark on this clonotype: At one end the junction does not follow the germline gene, possibly because of a read error. The chain joins TRBV7-2 to TRBJ1-2; weak D call: TRBD1 (6 bases). The CDR3 is 14 residues long. Germline CDR1 is SGHTA and CDR2 is FQGNSA. The CDR3 region has the DNA TGTGCCAGCAGCGTACAGGGATACATCTATGGCTACAACTTC. This sequence encodes CASSVQGYIYGYNF.

V usage is TRBV19 and J usage is TRBJ1-2; TRBD1 agrees at 9 bases. V was clipped by 9 bases and J by 4 bases; unmatched bases: 3. Looked up from germline, CDR1 is LNHDA and CDR2 is SQIVND (reference sequence). The CDR3 is 12 amino acids. The CDR3 is CASRGQGYGYTF. CDR3 in DNA: TGTGCCAGCAGGGGACAGGGCTATGGCTACACCTTC.

This clonotype occurred many times. This chain connects TRBV7-2 to TRBJ1-6; maybe TRBD1 (5 bases). Germline V gene sequence: CDR1 SGHTA, CDR2 FQGNSA. V was cut by 5 bases and J by 10 bases, with 30 bases left in between. The CDR3 extends over 19 amino acids. Here the CDR3 reads CASSPLTGNNLAKGSPLHF. CDR3 coding DNA: TGTGCCAGCAGCCCACTCACAGGAAACAACCTGGCTAAGGGGTCACCCCTCCACTTT.

This clonotype has more than one count but fewer than ten. The CDR3 DNA follows: TGTGCCAGCAGGCGCGGGGGCTTCGGCTATGGCTACACCTTC. Translation: CASRRGGFGYGYTF. This chain connects TRBV6-2 or TRBV6-3 to TRBJ1-2; a possible D gene is TRBD1 (6 bases). Trimming shortened V by 6 bases and J by 4 bases, and 15 bases separated the two germline ends. Germline V gene data show CDR1 as MNHEY and CDR2 as SVGEGT. This CDR3 has 14 amino acids.

This clonotype was seen more than once but under ten times. The gene calls are TRBV12-3 or TRBV12-4 and TRBJ1-1; D is unclear. The CDR3 is made up of 12 amino acids. V was pared by 4 bases and J by 7 bases, with 10 bases between. CDR3 amino acids: CASSSLRGEAFF. The DNA of the CDR3 is TGTGCCAGCAGTTCACTTCGGGGTGAAGCTTTCTTT.

The rearrangement links TRBV6-1 to TRBJ2-6; 7 bases agree with TRBD1. Unmatched junction bases numbered 4, after V lost 8 bases and J lost 0 bases. There are 15 residues in the CDR3. Germline V gene data show CDR1 as MNHNS and CDR2 as SASEGT. The CDR3 loop is CASRRDSSGANVLTF. Written as DNA, the CDR3 is TGTGCCAGCCGCCGGGACAGCTCTGGGGCCAACGTCCTGACTTTC.

The gene calls are TRBV12-3 or TRBV12-4 and TRBJ1-3, with TRBD1 matching over 7 bases. V was pared by 9 bases and J by 2 bases, with 10 bases of the junction left unmatched. This CDR3 has 15 residues. The CDR3 loop is CASDQGGNAGNTIYF. The CDR3 DNA is TGTGCCAGTGATCAGGGGGGAAACGCTGGAAACACCATATATTTT.